This TCR beta chain was identified in a study of blood T cell repertoires in COVID-19. Looking at the study overall: Italy, Spain and the United States were the sources of the convalescent and acute COVID-19 samples. Nucleic acid was either cDNA or gDNA, and it came from T cells, B-cell-depleted T cells, or PBMCs.

Original analysis: The authors estimated nucleated cell counts from reference gene primer amplification. The method was immunoSEQ multiplex PCR; TCRdb's version includes in-frame clones alone and lacks a portion of them. From that table come the V and J calls and clone size; the DNA was used to work out D and trimming. The table records 95,000 to 150,000 clones, 70% to 85% of them present only once. CDR1 is GTSNPN and CDR2 is SVGIG in the germline V gene (reference sequence). The CDR3 runs 12 residues. The V end lost 0 bases, the J end lost 6 bases, and 6 bases lay between the germline ends. The sequence derives from a woman between 65 and 79 years old with acute or convalescent COVID-19. This chain links TRBV30 with TRBJ2-1; no firm D call. Sequenced material: peripheral blood. CDR3 sequence reads: CAWSVSRNEQFF. DNA for the CDR3: TGTGCCTGGAGTGTATCGCGCAATGAGCAGTTCTTC.